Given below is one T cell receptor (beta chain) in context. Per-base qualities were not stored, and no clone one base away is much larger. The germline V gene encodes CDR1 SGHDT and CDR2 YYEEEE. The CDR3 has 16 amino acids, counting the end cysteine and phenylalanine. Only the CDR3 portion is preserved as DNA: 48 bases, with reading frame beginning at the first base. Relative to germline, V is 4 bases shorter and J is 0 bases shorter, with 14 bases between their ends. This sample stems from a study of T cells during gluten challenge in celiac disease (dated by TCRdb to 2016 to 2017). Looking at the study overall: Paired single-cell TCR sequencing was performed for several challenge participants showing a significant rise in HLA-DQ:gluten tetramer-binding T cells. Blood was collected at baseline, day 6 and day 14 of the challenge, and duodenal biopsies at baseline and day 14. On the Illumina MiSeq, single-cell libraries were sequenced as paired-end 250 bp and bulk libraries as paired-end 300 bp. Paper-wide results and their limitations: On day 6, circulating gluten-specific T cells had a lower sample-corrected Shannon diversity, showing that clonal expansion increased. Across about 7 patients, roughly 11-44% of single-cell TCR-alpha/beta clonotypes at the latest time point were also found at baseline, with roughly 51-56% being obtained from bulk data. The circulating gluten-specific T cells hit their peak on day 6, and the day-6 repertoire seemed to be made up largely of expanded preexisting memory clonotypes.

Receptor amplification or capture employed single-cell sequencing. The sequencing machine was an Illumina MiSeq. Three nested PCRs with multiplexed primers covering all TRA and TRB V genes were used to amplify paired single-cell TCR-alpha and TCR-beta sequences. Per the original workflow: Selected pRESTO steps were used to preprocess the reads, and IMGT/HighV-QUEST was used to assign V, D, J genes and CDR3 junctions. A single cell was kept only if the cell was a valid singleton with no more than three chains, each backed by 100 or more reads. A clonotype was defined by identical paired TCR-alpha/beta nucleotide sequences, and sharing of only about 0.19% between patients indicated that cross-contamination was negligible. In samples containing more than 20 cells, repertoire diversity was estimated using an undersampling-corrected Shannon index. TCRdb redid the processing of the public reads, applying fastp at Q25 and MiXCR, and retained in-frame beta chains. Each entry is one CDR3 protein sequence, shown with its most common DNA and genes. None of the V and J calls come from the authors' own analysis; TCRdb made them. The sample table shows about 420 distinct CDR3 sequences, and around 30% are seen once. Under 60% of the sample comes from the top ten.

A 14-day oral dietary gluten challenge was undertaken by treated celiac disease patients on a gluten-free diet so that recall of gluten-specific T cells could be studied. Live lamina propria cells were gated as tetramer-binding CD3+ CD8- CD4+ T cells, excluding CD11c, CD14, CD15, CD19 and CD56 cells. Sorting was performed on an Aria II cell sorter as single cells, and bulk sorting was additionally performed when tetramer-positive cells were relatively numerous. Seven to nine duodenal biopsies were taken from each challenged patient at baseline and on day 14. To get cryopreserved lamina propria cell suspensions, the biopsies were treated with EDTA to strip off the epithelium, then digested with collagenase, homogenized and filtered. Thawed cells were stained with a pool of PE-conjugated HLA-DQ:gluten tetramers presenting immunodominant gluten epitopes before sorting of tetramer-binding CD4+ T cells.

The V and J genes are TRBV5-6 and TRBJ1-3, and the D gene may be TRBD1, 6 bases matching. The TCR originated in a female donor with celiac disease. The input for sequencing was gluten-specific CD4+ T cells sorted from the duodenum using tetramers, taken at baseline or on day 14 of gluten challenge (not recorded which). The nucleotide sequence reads TGTGCCAGCAGCCATCGGACAGAATACTCTGGAAACACCATATATTTT. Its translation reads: CASSHRTEYSGNTIYF.